Listed below are T cell receptor beta chains from one sample, sequenced in a study of cytomegalovirus exposure and HLA in healthy donors. TCRdb keeps only in-frame clones here, not all; method: immunoSEQ multiplex PCR. This sample has 150,000 to 200,000 clones, with about 80% found just once. What was sequenced was PBMCs. Receptors originate from a woman aged 40 to 50 in good health and CMV-seronegative. CDR3s leave out the opening cysteine and the closing phenylalanine or tryptophan.

cdr3_length: 13
v_call: TRBV6-5
j_call: TRBJ2-1
cdr3_aa: ASSYQGRSYNEQF

cdr3_length: 13
v_call: TRBV5-1
j_call: TRBJ1-5
cdr3_aa: ASSLDAGQRQPQH

cdr3_length: 14
v_call: TRBV18
j_call: TRBJ1-2
cdr3_aa: ASSPRNPGTDYGYT

cdr3_length: 13
v_call: TRBV4-1
j_call: TRBJ2-7
cdr3_aa: ASSQGPGTFYEQY

cdr3_length: 13
v_call: TRBV30
j_call: TRBJ2-3
cdr3_aa: AWSVLAGGSDTQY

cdr3_length: 11
v_call: TRBV30
j_call: TRBJ2-5
cdr3_aa: AWSAIARETQY

cdr3_length: 12
v_call: TRBV19
j_call: TRBJ1-2
cdr3_aa: ASLRGGSNYGYT

cdr3_length: 12
v_call: TRBV29-1
j_call: TRBJ1-1
cdr3_aa: SVEDQGANTEAF

cdr3_length: 11
v_call: TRBV10-3
j_call: TRBJ1-4
cdr3_aa: AGSGEFNEKLF

cdr3_length: 14
v_call: TRBV18
j_call: TRBJ2-1
cdr3_aa: ASSPREPSIYNEQF

cdr3_length: 8
v_call: TRBV20-1
j_call: TRBJ1-1
cdr3_aa: SARRTEAF

cdr3_length: 8
v_call: TRBV29-1
j_call: TRBJ2-7
cdr3_aa: SVGEENVS

cdr3_length: 11
v_call: TRBV29-1
j_call: TRBJ1-2
cdr3_aa: SVEAGEIDGYT

cdr3_length: 12
v_call: TRBV6-1
j_call: TRBJ2-1
cdr3_aa: ASSDGGFYNEQF

cdr3_length: 12
v_call: TRBV27
j_call: TRBJ1-2
cdr3_aa: ASSFRTGNYGYT

cdr3_length: 9
v_call: TRBV29-1
j_call: TRBJ2-7
cdr3_aa: SGGHNYEQY

cdr3_length: 13
v_call: TRBV2
j_call: TRBJ1-1
cdr3_aa: ASSVLTEMNTEAF

cdr3_length: 12
v_call: TRBV5-4
j_call: TRBJ1-1
cdr3_aa: ASSLGGSNTEAF

cdr3_length: 13
v_call: TRBV13
j_call: TRBJ1-1
cdr3_aa: ASSFRREAHTEAF

cdr3_length: 12
v_call: TRBV11-3
j_call: TRBJ2-6
cdr3_aa: ASSFLSGANVLT

cdr3_length: 14
v_call: TRBV4-1
j_call: TRBJ2-1
cdr3_aa: ASSPRRGGTGNEQF

cdr3_length: 14
v_call: TRBV19
j_call: TRBJ1-2
cdr3_aa: ASSMGGGGRAHGYT

cdr3_length: 14
v_call: TRBV6-5
j_call: TRBJ2-7
cdr3_aa: ASSYSRPPSPYEQY

cdr3_length: 13
v_call: TRBV5-1
j_call: TRBJ2-1
cdr3_aa: ASSFEGGPYNEQF